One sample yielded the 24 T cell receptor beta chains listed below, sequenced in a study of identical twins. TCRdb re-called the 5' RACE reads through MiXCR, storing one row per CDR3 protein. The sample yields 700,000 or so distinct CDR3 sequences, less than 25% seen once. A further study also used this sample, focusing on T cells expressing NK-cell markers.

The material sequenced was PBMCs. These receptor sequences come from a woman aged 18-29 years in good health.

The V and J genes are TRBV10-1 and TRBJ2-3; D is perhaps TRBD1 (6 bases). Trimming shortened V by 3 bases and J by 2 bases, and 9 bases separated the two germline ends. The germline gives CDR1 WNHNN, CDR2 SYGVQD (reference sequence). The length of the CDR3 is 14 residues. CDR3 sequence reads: CASSDTGLTDTQYF. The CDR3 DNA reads TGCGCCAGCAGTGACACAGGGCTCACAGATACGCAGTATTTT.

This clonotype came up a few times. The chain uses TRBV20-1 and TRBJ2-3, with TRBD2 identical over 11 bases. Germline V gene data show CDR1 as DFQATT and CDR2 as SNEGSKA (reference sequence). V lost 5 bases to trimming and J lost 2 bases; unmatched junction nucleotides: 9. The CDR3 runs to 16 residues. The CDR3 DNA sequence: TGCAGTGCTCATGACGTAGCGGGAGGGCCCACAGATACGCAGTATTTT. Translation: CSAHDVAGGPTDTQYF.

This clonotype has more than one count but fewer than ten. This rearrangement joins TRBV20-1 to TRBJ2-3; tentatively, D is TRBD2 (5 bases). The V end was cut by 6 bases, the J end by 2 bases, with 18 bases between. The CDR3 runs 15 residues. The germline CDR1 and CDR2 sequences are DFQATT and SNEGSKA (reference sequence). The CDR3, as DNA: TGCAGTGCCCCCACCCGGGCGGGCCCCACAGATACGCAGTATTTT. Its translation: CSAPTRAGPTDTQYF.

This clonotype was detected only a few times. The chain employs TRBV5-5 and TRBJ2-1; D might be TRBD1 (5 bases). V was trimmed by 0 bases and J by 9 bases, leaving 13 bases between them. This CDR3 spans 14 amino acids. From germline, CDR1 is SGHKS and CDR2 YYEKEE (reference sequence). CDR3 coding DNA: TGTGCCAGCAGCTTGGTAGCCAGGGAAGGTGAGCAGTTCTTC. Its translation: CASSLVAREGEQFF. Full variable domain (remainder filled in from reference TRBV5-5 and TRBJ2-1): DAGVTQSPTHLIKTRGQQVTLRCSPISGHKSVSWYQQVLGQGPQFIFQYYEKEERGRGNFPDRFSARQFPNYSSELNVNALLLGDSALYLCASSLVAREGEQFFGPGTRLTVL.

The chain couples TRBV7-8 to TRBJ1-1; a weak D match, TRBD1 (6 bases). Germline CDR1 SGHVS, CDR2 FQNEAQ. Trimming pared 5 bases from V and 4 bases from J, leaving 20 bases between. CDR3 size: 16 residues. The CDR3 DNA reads TGTGCCAGCAGCGCGGCTACAGGGTTGGAGGGCACTGAAGCTTTCTTT. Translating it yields CASSAATGLEGTEAFF.

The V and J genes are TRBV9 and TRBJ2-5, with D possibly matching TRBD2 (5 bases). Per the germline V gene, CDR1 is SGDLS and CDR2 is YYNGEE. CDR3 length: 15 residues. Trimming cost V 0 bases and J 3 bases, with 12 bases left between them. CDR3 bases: TGTGCCAGCAGCGTAGATCCAGCGGCCAAAGAGACCCAGTACTTC. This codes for CASSVDPAAKETQYF. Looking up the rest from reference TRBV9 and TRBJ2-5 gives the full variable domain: DSGVTQTPKHLITATGQRVTLRCSPRSGDLSVYWYQQSLDQGLQFLIQYYNGEERAKGNILERFSAQQFPDLHSELNLSSLELGDSALYFCASSVDPAAKETQYFGPGTRLLVL.

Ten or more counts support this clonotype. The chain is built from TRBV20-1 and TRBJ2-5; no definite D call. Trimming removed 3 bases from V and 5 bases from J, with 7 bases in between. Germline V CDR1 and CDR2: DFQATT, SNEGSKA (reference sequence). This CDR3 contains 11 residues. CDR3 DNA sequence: TGCAGTGCTAGTGGGCTCGAGACCCAGTACTTC. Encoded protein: CSASGLETQYF.

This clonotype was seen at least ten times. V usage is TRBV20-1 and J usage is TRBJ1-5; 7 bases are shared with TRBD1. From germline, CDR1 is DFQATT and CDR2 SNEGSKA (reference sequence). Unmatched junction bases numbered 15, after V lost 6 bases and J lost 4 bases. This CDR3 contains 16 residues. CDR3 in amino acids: CSAHDREGGMNQPQHF. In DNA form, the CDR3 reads TGCAGTGCACACGACAGGGAAGGCGGAATGAATCAGCCCCAGCATTTT.

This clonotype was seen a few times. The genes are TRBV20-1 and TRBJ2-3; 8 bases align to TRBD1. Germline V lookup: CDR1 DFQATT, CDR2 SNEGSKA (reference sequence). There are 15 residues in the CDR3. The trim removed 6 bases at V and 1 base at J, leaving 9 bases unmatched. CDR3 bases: TGCAGTGCCCAATCTGGGGGACAGGGCACAGATACGCAGTATTTT. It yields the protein CSAQSGGQGTDTQYF.

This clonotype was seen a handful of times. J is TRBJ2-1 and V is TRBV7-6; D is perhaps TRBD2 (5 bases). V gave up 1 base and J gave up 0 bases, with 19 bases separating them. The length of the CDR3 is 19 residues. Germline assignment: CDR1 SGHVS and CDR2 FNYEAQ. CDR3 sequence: CASSLERPLMGSSYNEQFF. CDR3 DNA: TGTGCCAGCAGCTTAGAGAGGCCCCTTATGGGGAGCTCCTACAATGAGCAGTTCTTC.

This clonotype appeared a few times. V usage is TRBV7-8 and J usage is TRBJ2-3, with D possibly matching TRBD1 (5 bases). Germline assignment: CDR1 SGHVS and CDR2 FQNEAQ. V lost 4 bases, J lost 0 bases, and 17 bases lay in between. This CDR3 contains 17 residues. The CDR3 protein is CASSSPPGGASTDTQYF. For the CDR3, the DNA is TGTGCCAGCAGCTCACCCCCCGGTGGGGCTAGCACAGATACGCAGTATTTT.

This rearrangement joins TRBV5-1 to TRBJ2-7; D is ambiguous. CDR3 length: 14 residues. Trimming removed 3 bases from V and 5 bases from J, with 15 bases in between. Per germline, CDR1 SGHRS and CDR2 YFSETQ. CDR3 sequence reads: CASSSAEIRDEQYF. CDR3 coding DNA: TGCGCCAGCAGCTCTGCCGAGATCCGTGACGAGCAGTACTTC.

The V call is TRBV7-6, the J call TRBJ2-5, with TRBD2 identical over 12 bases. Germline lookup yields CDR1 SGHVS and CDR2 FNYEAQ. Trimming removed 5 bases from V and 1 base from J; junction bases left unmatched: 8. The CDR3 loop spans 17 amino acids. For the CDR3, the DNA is TGTGCCAGCAGCCTGGGACTAGCGGGTGGATCCCAAGAGACCCAGTACTTC. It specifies CASSLGLAGGSQETQYF.

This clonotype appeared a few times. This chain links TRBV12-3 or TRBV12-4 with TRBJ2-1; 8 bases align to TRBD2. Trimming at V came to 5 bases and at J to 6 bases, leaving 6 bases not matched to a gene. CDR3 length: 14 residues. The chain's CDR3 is CASSIGGARNEQFF. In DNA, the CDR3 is TGTGCCAGCAGTATCGGGGGGGCCCGCAATGAGCAGTTCTTC.

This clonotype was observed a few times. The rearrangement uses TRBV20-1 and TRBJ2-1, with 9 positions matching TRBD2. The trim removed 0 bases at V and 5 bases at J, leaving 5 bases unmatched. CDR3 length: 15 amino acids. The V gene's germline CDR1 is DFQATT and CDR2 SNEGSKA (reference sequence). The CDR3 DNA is TGCAGTGCTAGAGATGGGCGGGGGGGCAACAATGAGCAGTTCTTC. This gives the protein CSARDGRGGNNEQFF.

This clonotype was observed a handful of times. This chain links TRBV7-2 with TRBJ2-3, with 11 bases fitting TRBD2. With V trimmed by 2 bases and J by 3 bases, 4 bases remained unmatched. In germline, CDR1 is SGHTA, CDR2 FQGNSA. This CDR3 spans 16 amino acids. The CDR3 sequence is CASSLNSGRGTDTQYF. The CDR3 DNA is TGTGCCAGCAGCTTAAATAGCGGGAGGGGGACAGATACGCAGTATTTT.

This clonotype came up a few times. The CDR3 loop reads CSANIPGQGSYEQYF. In DNA, the CDR3 is TGCAGTGCCAATATCCCGGGACAGGGAAGCTACGAGCAGTACTTC. The chain links TRBV20-1 to TRBJ2-7; 9 nucleotides agree with TRBD1. Germline V lookup: CDR1 DFQATT, CDR2 SNEGSKA (reference sequence). The V segment lost 6 bases and the J segment 3 bases; nucleotides outside the gene matches: 12. This CDR3 is built from 15 residues.

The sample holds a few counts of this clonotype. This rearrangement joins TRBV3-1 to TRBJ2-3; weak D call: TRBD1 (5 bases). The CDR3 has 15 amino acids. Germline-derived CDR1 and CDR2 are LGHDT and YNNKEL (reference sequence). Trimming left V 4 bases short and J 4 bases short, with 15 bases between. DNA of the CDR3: TGTGCCAGCAGCCTAGGCCCCACACAGGCAGATACGCAGTATTTT. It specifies CASSLGPTQADTQYF.

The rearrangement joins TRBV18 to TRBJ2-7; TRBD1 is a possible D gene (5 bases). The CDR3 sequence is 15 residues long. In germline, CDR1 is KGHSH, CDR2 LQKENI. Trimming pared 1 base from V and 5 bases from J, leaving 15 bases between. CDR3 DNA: TGTGCCAGCTCACCACTGGCAGGGTCCTACCACGAGCAGTACTTC. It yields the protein CASSPLAGSYHEQYF.

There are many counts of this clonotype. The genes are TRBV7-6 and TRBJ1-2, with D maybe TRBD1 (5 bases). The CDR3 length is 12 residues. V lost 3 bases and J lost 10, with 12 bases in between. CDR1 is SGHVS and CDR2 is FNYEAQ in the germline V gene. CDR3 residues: CASSLRGQNYTF. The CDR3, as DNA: TGTGCCAGCAGCTTGAGGGGTCAAAACTACACCTTC.

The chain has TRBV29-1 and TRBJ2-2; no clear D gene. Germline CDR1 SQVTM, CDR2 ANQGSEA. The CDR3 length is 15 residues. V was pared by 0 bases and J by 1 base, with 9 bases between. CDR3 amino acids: CSVEDYTLNTGELFF. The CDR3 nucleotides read TGCAGCGTTGAAGACTATACTCTGAACACCGGGGAGCTGTTTTTT.

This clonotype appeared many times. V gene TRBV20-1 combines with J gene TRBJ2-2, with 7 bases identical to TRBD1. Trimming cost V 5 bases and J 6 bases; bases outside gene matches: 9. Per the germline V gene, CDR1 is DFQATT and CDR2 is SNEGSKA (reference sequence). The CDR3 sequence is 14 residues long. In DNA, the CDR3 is TGCAGTGCTGGTTATCAGGGGGTCTCCGGGGAGCTGTTTTTT. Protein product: CSAGYQGVSGELFF.

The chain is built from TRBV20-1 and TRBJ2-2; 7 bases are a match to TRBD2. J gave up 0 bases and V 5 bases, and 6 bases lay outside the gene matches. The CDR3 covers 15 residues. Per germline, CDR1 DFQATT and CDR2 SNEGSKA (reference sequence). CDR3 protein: CSAAKAGTNTGELFF. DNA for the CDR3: TGCAGTGCTGCGAAAGCGGGAACGAACACCGGGGAGCTGTTTTTT.

CDR3 sequence: CASSFGGTRTQYF. DNA of the CDR3: TGTGCCAGCAGCTTTGGCGGCACCAGGACCCAGTACTTC. The genes are TRBV7-7 and TRBJ2-5; D not certain. In germline, CDR1 is SSHAT, CDR2 FNYEAQ (reference sequence). The CDR3 runs 13 residues. Trimming shortened V by 3 bases and J by 7 bases, and 12 bases separated the two germline ends.